A selection of T cell receptor beta chains follows, all from one sample in a study of cytomegalovirus exposure and HLA in healthy donors. Clones were read by immunoSEQ multiplex PCR, and TCRdb kept only the in-frame ones, dropping some. The sample holds 110,000 or so clones, 67% seen once. The sample taken for sequencing was PBMCs. These receptors all come from a man between 18 and 35 years old in good health and CMV-seropositive. Each CDR3 is given with its conserved first and last residue. Fields, in order: CDR3 protein, CDR3 DNA, clone size, D gene, V gene, J gene, CDR3 length. D genes are given only for firm matches. For some rows the clone size is stated as once, few or many, or as a class when expanded; others skip it.

CASAKSQGKSSYNSPLHF	TGTGCCAGCGCCAAGTCGCAGGGAAAAAGCTCCTATAATTCACCCCTCCACTTT	NA	NA	TRBV28	TRBJ1-6	18
CASSQGSGGPYEQYF	TGTGCCAGCAGCCAAGGAAGCGGGGGCCCCTACGAGCAGTACTTC	once	TRBD2	TRBV11-2	TRBJ2-7	15
CASSPGGGYTF	TGTGCCAGCAGCCCCGGGGGTGGCTACACCTTC	NA	NA	TRBV6-5	TRBJ1-2	11
CASSDAGGNTDTQYF	TGTGCCAGCAGTGACGCAGGGGGCAACACAGATACGCAGTATTTT	NA	TRBD1	TRBV6-4	TRBJ2-3	15
CASSLVTGLPVLFF	TGCGCCAGCAGCTTGGTTACGGGACTTCCAGTTTTGTTTTTT	NA	NA	TRBV5-1	TRBJ1-4	14
CASSQGGDNSPLHF	TGTGCCAGCAGCCAAGGCGGAGACAATTCACCCCTCCACTTT	few	NA	TRBV7-6	TRBJ1-6	14
CSVDGTSGGFGDTQYF	TGCAGCGTTGACGGGACTAGCGGGGGTTTCGGGGATACGCAGTATTTT	NA	TRBD2	TRBV29-1	TRBJ2-3	16
CASSDSGENTEAFF	TGTGCCAGCAGTGACTCGGGAGAGAACACTGAAGCTTTCTTT	NA	NA	TRBV6-4	TRBJ1-1	14
CASSLGLAGANTGELFF	TGTGCCAGCAGCTTGGGACTAGCGGGGGCGAACACCGGGGAGCTGTTTTTT	NA	TRBD2	TRBV5-4	TRBJ2-2	17
CASSEVPGSSYEQYF	TGTGCCAGCAGTGAAGTACCGGGATCGTCCTACGAGCAGTACTTC	NA	NA	TRBV6-1	TRBJ2-7	15
CASSDQSRDTQYF	TGTGCCAGCAGTGACCAGTCCAGAGATACGCAGTATTTT	NA	NA	TRBV6-4	TRBJ2-3	13
CASRADRSSYNEQFF	TGTGCCAGCAGAGCGGACAGAAGCTCCTACAATGAGCAGTTCTTC	NA	NA	TRBV6-5	TRBJ2-1	15
CASSVGDRANSPLHF	TGTGCCAGCAGCGTAGGCGACAGGGCGAATTCACCCCTCCACTTT	NA	TRBD1	TRBV9	TRBJ1-6	15
CASTLRSGNRGYTF	TGTGCCAGCACCCTAAGATCGGGGAATCGGGGCTACACCTTC	NA	NA	TRBV6-5	TRBJ1-2	14
CASSLGQGFTGELFF	TGTGCCAGCAGCTTAGGGCAGGGATTTACCGGGGAGCTGTTTTTT	NA	NA	TRBV11-2	TRBJ2-2	15
CASSDTRNSPLHF	TGTGCCAGCAGTGATACCAGGAATTCACCCCTCCACTTT	few	NA	TRBV6-5	TRBJ1-6	13
CSVAPQQGSVNGYTF	TGCAGCGTGGCGCCCCAACAGGGCTCGGTTAATGGCTACACCTTC	few	NA	TRBV29-1	TRBJ1-2	15
CASSTDRHYGYTF	TGTGCCAGCAGCACGGACAGACACTATGGCTACACCTTC	NA	NA	TRBV5-6	TRBJ1-2	13